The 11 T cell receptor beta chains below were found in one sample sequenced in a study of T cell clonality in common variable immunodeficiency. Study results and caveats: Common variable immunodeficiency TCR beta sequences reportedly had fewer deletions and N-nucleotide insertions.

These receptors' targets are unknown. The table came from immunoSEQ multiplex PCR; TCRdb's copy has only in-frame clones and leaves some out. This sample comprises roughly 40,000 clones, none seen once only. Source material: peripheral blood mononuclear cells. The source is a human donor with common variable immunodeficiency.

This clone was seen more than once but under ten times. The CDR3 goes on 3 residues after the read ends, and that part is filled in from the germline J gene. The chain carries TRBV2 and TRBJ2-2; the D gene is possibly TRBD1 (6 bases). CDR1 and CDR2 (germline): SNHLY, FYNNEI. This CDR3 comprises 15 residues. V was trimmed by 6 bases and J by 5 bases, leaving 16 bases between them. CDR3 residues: CASRIQGVQTGELFF. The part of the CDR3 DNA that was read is TGTGCCAGCAGAATACAGGGAGTACAGACCGGGGAG.

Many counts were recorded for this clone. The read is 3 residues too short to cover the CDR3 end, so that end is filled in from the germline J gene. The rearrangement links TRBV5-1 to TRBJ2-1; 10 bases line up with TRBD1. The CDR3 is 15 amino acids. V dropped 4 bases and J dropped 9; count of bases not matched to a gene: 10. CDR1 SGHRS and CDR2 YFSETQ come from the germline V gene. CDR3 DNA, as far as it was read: TGCGCCAGCAGCCCTCATGGGACAGGGGATTTTGAG. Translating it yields CASSPHGTGDFE. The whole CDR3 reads CASSPHGTGDFEQFF.

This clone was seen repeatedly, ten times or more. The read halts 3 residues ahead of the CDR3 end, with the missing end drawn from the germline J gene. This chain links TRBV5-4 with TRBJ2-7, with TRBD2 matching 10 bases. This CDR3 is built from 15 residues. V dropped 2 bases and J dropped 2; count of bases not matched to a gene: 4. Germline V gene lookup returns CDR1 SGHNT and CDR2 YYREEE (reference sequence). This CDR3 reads CASSLPSGGTYEQYF. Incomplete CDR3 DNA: TGTGCCAGCAGCTTACCTAGCGGGGGTACCTACGAG.

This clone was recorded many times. The CDR3 region is CASSYRTGAYEQYF. The CDR3 DNA, read in part, is TGTGCCAGCAGTTACCGGACAGGGGCGTACGAG. The chain links TRBV6-2 or TRBV6-3 to TRBJ2-7, with 9 bases lining up with TRBD1. The CDR3 end is not reached by the read, which stops 3 residues before it; the germline J gene fills it in. The germline V gene has CDR1 MNHEY and CDR2 SVGEGT. The CDR3 spans 14 residues. Trimming took 2 bases from V and 4 from J; bases not matched to a gene: 3.

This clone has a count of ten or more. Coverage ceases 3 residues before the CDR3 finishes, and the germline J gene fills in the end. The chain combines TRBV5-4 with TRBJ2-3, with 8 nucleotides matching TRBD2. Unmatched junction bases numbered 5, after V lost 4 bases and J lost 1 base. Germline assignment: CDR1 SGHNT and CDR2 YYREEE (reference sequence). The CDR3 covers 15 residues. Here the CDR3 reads CASSLLAGRTDTQYF. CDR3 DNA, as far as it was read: TGTGCCAGCAGCCTGCTAGCGGGCCGCACAGATACG.

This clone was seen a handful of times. The CDR3 bases that were read are TGTGCCAGTAGGGCATCCTACGAG. Protein product: CASRASYE. The whole CDR3 sequence reads CASRASYEQYF. The chain joins TRBV19 to TRBJ2-7, with D unresolved. The read terminates 3 residues before the CDR3 end, so the remaining end is supplied by the germline J gene. V lost 6 bases, J lost 1 base, and 4 bases lay in between. The CDR3 length is 11 residues. Germline values: CDR1 LNHDA, CDR2 SQIVND (reference sequence).

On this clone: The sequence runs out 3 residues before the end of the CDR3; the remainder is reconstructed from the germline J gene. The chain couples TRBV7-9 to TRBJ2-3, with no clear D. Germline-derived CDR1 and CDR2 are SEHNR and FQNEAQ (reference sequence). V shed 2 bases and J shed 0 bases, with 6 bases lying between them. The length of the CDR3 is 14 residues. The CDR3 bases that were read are TGTGCCAGCAGCTTAATCCAAAGCACAGATACG. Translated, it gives CASSLIQSTDT. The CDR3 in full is CASSLIQSTDTQYF.

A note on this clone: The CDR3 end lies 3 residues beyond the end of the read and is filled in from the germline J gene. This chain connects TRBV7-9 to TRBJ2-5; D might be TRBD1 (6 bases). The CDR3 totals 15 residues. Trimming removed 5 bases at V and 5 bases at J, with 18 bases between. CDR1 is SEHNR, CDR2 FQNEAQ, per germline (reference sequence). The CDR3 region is CASSERTGLGETQYF. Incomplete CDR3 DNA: TGTGCCAGCAGCGAACGAACAGGGCTTGGGGAGACC.

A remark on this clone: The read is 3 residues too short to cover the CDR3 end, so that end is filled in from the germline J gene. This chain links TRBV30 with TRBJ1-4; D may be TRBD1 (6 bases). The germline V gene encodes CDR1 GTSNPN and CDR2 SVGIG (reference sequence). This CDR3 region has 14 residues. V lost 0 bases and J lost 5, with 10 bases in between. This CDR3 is CAWSVTGINEKLFF. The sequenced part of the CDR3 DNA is TGTGCCTGGAGTGTAACAGGGATCAATGAAAAA. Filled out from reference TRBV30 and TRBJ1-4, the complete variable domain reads SQTIHQWPATLVQPVGSPLSLECTVEGTSNPNLYWYRQAAGRGLQLLFYSVGIGQISSEVPQNLSASRPQDRQFILSSKKLLLSDSGFYLCAWSVTGINEKLFFGSGTQLSVL.

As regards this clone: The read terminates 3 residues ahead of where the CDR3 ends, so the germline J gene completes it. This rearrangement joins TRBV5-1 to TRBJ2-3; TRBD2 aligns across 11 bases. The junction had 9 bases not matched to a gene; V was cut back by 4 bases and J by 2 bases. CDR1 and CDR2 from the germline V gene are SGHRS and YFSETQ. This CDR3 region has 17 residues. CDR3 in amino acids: CASSLETSGSFTDTQYF. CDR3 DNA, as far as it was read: TGCGCCAGCAGCCTGGAAACTAGCGGGAGTTTCACAGATACG.

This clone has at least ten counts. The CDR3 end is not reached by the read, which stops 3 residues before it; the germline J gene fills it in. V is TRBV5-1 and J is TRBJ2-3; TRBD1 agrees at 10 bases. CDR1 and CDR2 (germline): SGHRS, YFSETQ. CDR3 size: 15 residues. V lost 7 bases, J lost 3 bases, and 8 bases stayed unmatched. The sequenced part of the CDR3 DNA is TGCGCCAGCGGACCGGGACAGGGGATAACAGATACG. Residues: CASGPGQGITDT. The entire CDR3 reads CASGPGQGITDTQYF.